This TCR beta chain was recorded in a study of tumor-infiltrating lymphocytes in primary liver carcinoma. Across the whole study: The patients included men and women who were aged 30 to 69 years.

Notes on this clonotype: Antigen: not known. A much larger clone is a single base away; this may be a read error.

Findings of the study overall: Tumor tissue displayed a significantly greater top-250-clone fraction than blood (p = 0.039).

Germline V gene lookup returns CDR1 MNHEY and CDR2 SVGAGI. The CDR3 spans 14 residues. Unsorted whole blood yielded blood RNA, and germline DNA was extracted as well. It was before surgery that roughly 3.9 milliliters of peripheral blood were collected. TCR beta cDNA was reverse-transcribed from 500 to 550 ng of total RNA. The reaction used a constant-region primer and ProtoScript II reverse transcriptase. Three nested multiplex PCR rounds of slightly modified ARM-PCR generated TCR beta libraries. Amplification in the first two PCR rounds was performed using TRBV1-TRBV30 forward primers and a C-beta reverse primer for approximately 10 cycles each. TCRdb analysed the multiplex PCR reads with MiXCR anew, one entry per CDR3 protein. The data hold 330,000 or so distinct CDR3 sequences, with 65% observed a single time.

The sequence was collected from a man aged 40-50 years with primary liver carcinoma and hepatitis B virus infection. Sequenced input: peripheral blood. The J gene is TRBJ2-3, the V gene TRBV6-5, with D perhaps TRBD2 (5 bases). CDR3 protein: CASSLNPSTDKQYF. CDR3 nucleotide sequence: TGTGCCAGCAGCTTAAATCCTAGCACAGATAAGCAGTATTTT.